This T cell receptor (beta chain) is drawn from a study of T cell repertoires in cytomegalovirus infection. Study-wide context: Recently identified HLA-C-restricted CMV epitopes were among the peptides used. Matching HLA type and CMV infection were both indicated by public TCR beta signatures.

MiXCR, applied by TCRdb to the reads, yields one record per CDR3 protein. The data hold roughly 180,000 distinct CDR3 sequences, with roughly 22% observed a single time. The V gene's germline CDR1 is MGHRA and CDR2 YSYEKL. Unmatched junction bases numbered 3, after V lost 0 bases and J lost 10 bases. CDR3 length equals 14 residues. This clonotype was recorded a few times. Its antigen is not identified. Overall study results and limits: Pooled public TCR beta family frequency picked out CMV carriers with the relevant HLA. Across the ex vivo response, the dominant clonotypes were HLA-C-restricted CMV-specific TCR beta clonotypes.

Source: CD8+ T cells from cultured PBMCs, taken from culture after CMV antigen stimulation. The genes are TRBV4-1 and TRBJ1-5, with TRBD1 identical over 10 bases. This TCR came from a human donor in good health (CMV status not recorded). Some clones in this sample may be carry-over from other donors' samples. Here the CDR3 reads CASSQDGTGEPQHF. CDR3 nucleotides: TGCGCCAGCAGCCAAGATGGGACAGGGGAACCCCAGCATTTT.